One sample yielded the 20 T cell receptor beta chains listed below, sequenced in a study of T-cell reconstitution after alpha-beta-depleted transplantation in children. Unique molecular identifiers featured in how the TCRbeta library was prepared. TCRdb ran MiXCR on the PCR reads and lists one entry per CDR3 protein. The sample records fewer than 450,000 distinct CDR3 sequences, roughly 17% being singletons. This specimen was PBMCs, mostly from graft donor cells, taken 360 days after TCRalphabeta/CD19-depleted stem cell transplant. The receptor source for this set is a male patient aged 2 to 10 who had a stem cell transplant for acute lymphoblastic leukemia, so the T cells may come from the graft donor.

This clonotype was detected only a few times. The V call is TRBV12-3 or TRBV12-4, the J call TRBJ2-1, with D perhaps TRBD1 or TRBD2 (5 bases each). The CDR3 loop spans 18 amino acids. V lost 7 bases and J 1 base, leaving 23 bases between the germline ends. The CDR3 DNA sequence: TGTGCCAGCACCCTGATGTCGGGGCCGCTGTATTCCTACAATGAGCAGTTCTTC. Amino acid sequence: CASTLMSGPLYSYNEQFF.

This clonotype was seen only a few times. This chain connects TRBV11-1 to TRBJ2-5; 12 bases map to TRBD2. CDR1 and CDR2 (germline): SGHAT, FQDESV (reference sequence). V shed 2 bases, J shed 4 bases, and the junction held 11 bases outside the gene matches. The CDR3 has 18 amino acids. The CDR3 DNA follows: TGTGCCAGCAGCTTACCAATACGACTAGCGGGAGTTCGAGAGACCCAGTACTTC. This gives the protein CASSLPIRLAGVRETQYF. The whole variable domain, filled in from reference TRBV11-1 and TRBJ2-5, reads EAEVAQSPRYKITEKSQAVAFWCDPISGHATLYWYRQILGQGPELLVQFQDESVVDDSQLPKDRFSAERLKGVDSTLKIQPAELGDSAMYLCASSLPIRLAGVRETQYFGPGTRLLVL.

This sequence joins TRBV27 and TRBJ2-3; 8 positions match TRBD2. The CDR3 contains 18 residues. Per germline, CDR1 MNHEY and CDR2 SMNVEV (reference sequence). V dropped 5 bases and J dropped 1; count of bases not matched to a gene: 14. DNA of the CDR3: TGTGCCAGCAGTACCTCCCGCAGCGGGAGAGGGGGCACAGATACGCAGTATTTT. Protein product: CASSTSRSGRGGTDTQYF.

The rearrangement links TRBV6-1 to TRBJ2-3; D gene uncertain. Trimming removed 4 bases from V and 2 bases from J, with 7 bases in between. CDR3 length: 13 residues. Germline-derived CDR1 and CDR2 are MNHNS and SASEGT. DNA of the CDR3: TGTGCCAGCAGTGCGGGTTACACAGATACGCAGTATTTT. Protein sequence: CASSAGYTDTQYF.

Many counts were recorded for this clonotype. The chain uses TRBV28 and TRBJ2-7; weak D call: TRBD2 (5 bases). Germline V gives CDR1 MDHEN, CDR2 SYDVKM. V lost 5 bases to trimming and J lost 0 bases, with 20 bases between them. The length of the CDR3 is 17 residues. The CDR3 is CASSPLLELTSSYEQYF. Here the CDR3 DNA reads TGTGCCAGCAGTCCCCTACTTGAGCTAACTAGCTCCTACGAGCAGTACTTC.

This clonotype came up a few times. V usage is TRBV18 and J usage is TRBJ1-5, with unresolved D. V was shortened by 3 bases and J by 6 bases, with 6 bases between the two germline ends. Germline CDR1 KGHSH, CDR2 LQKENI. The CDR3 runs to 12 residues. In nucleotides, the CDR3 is TGTGCCAGCTCACCCTCCCCTCAGCCCCAGCATTTT. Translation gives CASSPSPQPQHF.

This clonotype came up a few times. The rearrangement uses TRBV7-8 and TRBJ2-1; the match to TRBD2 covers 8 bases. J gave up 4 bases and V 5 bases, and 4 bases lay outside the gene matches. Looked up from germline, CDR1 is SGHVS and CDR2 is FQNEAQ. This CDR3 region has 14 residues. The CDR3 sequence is CASSKGLVYNEQFF. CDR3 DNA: TGTGCCAGCAGCAAGGGACTAGTATACAATGAGCAGTTCTTC.

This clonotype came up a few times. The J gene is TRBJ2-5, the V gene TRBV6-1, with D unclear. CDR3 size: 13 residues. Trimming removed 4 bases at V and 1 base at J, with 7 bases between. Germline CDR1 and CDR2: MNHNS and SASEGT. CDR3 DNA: TGTGCCAGCAGTGGAATTTCCCAAGAGACCCAGTACTTC. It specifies CASSGISQETQYF.

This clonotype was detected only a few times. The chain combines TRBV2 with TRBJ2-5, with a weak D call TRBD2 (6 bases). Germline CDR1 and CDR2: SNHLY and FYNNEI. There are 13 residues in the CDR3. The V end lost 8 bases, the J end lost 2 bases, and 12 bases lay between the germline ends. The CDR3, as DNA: TGTGCCAGCCACGGGACTTTACAAGAGACCCAGTACTTC. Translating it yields CASHGTLQETQYF.

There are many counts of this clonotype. The chain's CDR3 is CASSPLAGPKNIQYF. DNA for the CDR3: TGTGCCAGCTCACCACTAGCGGGACCCAAAAACATTCAGTACTTC. The genes are TRBV18 and TRBJ2-4; TRBD2 matches at 8 bases. The junction had 1 base not matched to a gene; V was cut back by 1 base and J by 2 bases. From germline, CDR1 is KGHSH and CDR2 LQKENI. The CDR3 has 15 amino acids.

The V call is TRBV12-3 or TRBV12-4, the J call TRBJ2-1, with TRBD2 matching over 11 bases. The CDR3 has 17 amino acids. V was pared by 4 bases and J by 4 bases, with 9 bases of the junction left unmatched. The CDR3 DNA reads TGTGCCAGCAGTTCCCTAGCGGGAGGATCCCAATACAATGAGCAGTTCTTC. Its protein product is CASSSLAGGSQYNEQFF.

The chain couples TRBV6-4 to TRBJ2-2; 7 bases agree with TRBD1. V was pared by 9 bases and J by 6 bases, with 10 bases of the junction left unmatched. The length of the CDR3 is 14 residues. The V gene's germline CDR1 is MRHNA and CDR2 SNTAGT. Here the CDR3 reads CASRSTGFPGELFF. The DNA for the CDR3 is TGTGCCAGTCGATCGACAGGGTTCCCCGGGGAGCTGTTTTTT.

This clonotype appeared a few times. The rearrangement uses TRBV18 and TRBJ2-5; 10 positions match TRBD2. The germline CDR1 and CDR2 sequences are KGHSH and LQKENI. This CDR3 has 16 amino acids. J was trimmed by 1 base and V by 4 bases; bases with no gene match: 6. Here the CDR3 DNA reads TGTGCCAGCTCACGGCTAGCGGGAGCCTTCCAAGAGACCCAGTACTTC. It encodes CASSRLAGAFQETQYF.

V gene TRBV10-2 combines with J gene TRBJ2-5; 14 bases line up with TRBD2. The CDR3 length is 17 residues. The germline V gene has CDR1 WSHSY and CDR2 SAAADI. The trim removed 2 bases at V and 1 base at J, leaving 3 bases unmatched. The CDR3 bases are TGCGCCAGCAGTGAGGGACTAGCGGGAGGAATCCAAGAGACCCAGTACTTC. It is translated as CASSEGLAGGIQETQYF.

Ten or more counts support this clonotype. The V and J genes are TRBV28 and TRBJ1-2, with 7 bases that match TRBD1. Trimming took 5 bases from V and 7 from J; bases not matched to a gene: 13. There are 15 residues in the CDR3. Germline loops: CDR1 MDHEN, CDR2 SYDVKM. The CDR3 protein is CASSPMVQGSGGYTF. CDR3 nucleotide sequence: TGTGCCAGCAGTCCAATGGTACAGGGGTCTGGTGGCTACACCTTC.

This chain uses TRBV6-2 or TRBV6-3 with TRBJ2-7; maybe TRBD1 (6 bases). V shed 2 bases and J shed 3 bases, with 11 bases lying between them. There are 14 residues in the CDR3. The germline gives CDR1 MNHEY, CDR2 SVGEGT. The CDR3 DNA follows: TGTGCCAGCAGTTACGGCAGGGGCAACTACGAGCAGTACTTC. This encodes CASSYGRGNYEQYF.

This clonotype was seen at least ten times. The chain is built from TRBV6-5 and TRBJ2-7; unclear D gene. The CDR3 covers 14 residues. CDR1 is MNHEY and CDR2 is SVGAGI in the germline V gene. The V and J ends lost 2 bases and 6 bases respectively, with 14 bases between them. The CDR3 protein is CASSYLGIHLEQYF. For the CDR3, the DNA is TGTGCCAGCAGTTACCTGGGGATACACCTCGAGCAGTACTTC.

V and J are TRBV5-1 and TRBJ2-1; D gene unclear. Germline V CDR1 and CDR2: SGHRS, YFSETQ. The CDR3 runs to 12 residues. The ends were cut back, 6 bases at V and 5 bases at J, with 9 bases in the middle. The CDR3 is CASKVGHNEQFF. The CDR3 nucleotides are TGCGCCAGCAAGGTAGGGCACAATGAGCAGTTCTTC.

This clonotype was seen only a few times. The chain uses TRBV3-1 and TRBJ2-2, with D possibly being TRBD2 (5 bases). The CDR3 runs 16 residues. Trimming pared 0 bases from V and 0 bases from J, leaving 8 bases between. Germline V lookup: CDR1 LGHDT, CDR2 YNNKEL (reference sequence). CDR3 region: CASSQEGGPNTGELFF. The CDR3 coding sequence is TGTGCCAGCAGCCAAGAAGGAGGCCCGAACACCGGGGAGCTGTTTTTT.

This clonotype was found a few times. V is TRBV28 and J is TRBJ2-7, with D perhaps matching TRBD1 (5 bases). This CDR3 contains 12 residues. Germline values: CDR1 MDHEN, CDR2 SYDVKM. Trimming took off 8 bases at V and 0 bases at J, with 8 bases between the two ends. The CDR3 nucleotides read TGTGCCAGCTGCAGGGTCTCCTACGAGCAGTACTTC. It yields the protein CASCRVSYEQYF.